This entry lists 11 T cell receptor beta chains sequenced from one sample in a study of blood T cell repertoires in COVID-19. This table comes from immunoSEQ multiplex PCR, and its TCRdb copy is limited to in-frame clones, with some not included. The sample records 150,000 to 200,000 clones, 87% being singletons. The sequenced sample was peripheral blood. These receptors came from a man in his 60s with active or convalescent COVID-19.

The sample holds one count of this clone. This rearrangement joins TRBV3-1 (or the pseudogene TRBV3-2) to TRBJ1-3; D is uncertain. Looked up from germline, CDR1 is LGHDT and CDR2 is YNNKEL (reference sequence). V was trimmed by 4 bases and J by 0 bases, leaving 10 bases between them. This CDR3 comprises 15 residues. The CDR3 nucleotides read TGTGCCAGCAGCCTTGACACACTCTCTGGAAACACCATATATTTT. This gives the protein CASSLDTLSGNTIYF.

The V gene is TRBV4-1, the J gene TRBJ1-6; unclear D gene. Between the trimmed V and J ends, which lost 4 bases and 17 bases, there was a span of 21 bases. Looked up from germline, CDR1 is MGHRA and CDR2 is YSYEKL. This CDR3 comprises 14 residues. The CDR3 loop reads CASSPRTALEPFHF. The CDR3 DNA reads as TGCGCCAGCAGCCCCCGGACTGCTTTGGAACCTTTCCACTTT.

The V call is TRBV7-3, the J call TRBJ1-2, with D possibly TRBD1 on 5 matching bases. There are 15 residues in the CDR3. The V end lost 5 bases, the J end lost 0 bases, and 13 bases lay between the germline ends. Germline lookup yields CDR1 SGHTA and CDR2 FQGTGA. The CDR3, as DNA: TGTGCCAGCAGCCCCACCGGGGGGACTAACTATGGCTACACCTTC. As protein: CASSPTGGTNYGYTF.

The chain is built from TRBV27 and TRBJ2-3; D is possibly TRBD1 (6 bases). CDR1 and CDR2 (germline): MNHEY, SMNVEV (reference sequence). The CDR3 runs 16 residues. The V and J ends lost 5 bases and 4 bases respectively, with 19 bases between them. CDR3 bases: TGTGCCAGCAGTCCCCGTGGGGGCGAGGTAGCAGATACGCAGTATTTT. It encodes CASSPRGGEVADTQYF.

The gene calls are TRBV24-1 and TRBJ2-3; D gene ambiguous. This CDR3 comprises 11 residues. Trimming took off 5 bases at V and 5 bases at J, with 4 bases between the two ends. Germline V CDR1 and CDR2: KGHDR, SFDVKD. CDR3 sequence: CATSVGDTQYF. CDR3 sequence (DNA): TGTGCCACCAGTGTCGGAGATACGCAGTATTTT.

This chain uses TRBV27 with TRBJ1-4; 10 bases fit TRBD1. V lost 3 bases, J lost 8 bases, and 12 bases stayed unmatched. Germline V gene lookup returns CDR1 MNHEY and CDR2 SMNVEV (reference sequence). The CDR3 sequence is 17 residues long. CDR3 loop: CASSFRRTGGSTEKLFF. As DNA, the CDR3 is TGTGCCAGCAGTTTCCGTAGGACAGGGGGGAGTACGGAAAAACTGTTTTTT.

This sequence joins TRBV6-1 and TRBJ2-1; 8 bases match TRBD2. In germline, CDR1 is MNHNS, CDR2 SASEGT. The CDR3 loop spans 14 amino acids. Trimming took 1 base from V and 7 from J; bases not matched to a gene: 3. CDR3 residues: CASSEGTSRNEQFF. The CDR3 DNA follows: TGTGCCAGCAGTGAAGGGACTAGCAGGAATGAGCAGTTCTTC.

CDR3 amino acids: CASSFLQGNYGYTF. CDR3 bases: TGTGCCAGCAGTTTTTTACAGGGTAACTATGGCTACACCTTC. The chain recombines TRBV6-6 with TRBJ1-2; D possibly corresponds to TRBD1 (6 bases). The CDR3 is made up of 14 amino acids. Germline CDR1 and CDR2: MNHNY and SVGAGI (reference sequence). Trimming pared 4 bases from V and 1 base from J, leaving 10 bases between.

This clone has a handful of counts. The same CDR3 arises from other DNA sequences in this sample as well. This chain connects TRBV5-1 to TRBJ1-2, with 9 bases that match TRBD1. J was trimmed by 5 bases and V by 4 bases; bases with no gene match: 3. The CDR3 extends over 13 amino acids. The germline V gene encodes CDR1 SGHRS and CDR2 YFSETQ. DNA for the CDR3: TGCGCCAGCAGCCCGGACAGGGGTTATGGCTACACCTTC. This encodes CASSPDRGYGYTF. Filled out from reference TRBV5-1 and TRBJ1-2, the complete variable domain reads KAGVTQTPRYLIKTRGQQVTLSCSPISGHRSVSWYQQTPGQGLQFLFEYFSETQRNKGNFPGRFSGRQFSNSRSEMNVSTLELGDSALYLCASSPDRGYGYTFGSGTRLTVV.

This clone was counted only a few times. The chain combines TRBV6-5 with TRBJ1-2; 7 nucleotides agree with TRBD1. The CDR3 length is 15 residues. V lost 7 bases to trimming and J lost 0 bases; unmatched junction nucleotides: 8. Germline V gene data show CDR1 as MNHEY and CDR2 as SVGAGI. The chain's CDR3 is CASTLWDRANYGYTF. As DNA, the CDR3 is TGTGCCAGCACTCTATGGGACAGAGCTAACTATGGCTACACCTTC.

The V call is TRBV11-2, the J call TRBJ2-5, with D possibly being TRBD1 (5 bases). Germline-derived CDR1 and CDR2 are SGHAT and FQNNGV. With 5 bases removed from V and 3 bases from J, the gap between germline ends came to 16 bases. The CDR3 consists of 15 residues. The chain's CDR3 is CASSPLGVGKETQYF. The CDR3 DNA sequence: TGTGCCAGCAGCCCCCTAGGGGTAGGCAAAGAGACCCAGTACTTC.